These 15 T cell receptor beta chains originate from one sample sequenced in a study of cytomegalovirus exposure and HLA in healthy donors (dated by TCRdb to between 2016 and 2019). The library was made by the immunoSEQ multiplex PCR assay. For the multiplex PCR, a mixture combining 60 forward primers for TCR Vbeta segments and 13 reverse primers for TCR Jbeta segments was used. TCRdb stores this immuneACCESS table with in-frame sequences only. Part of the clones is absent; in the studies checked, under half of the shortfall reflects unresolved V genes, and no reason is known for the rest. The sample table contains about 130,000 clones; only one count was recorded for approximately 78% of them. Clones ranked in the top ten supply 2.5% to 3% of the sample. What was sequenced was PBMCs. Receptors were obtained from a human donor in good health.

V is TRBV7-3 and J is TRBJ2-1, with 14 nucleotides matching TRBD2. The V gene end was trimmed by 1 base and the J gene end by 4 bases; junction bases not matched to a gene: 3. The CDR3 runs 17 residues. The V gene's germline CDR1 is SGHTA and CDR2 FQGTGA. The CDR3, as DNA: TGTGCCAGCAGCTTAAGGGGGACTAGCGGGGGTTACAATGAGCAGTTCTTC. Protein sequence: CASSLRGTSGGYNEQFF.

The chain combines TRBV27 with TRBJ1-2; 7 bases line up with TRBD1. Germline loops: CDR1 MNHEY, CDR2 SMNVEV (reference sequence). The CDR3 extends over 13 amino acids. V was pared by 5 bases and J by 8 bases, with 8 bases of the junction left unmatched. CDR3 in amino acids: CASSITGVHGYTF. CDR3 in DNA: TGTGCCAGCAGTATAACAGGGGTTCACGGCTACACCTTC.

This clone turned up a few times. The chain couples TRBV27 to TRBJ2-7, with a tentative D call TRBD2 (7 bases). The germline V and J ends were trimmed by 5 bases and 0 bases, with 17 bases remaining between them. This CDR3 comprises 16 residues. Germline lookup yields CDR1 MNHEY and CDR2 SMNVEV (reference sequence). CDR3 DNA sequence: TGTGCCAGCAGTCCCCAGGTGGGGGGGGCCTCCTACGAGCAGTACTTC. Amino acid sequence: CASSPQVGGASYEQYF.

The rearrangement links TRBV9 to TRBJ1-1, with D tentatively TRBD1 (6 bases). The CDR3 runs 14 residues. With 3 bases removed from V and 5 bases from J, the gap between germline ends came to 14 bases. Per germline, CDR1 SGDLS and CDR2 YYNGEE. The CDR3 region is CASSAPHRATEAFF. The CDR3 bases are TGTGCCAGCAGCGCTCCCCACAGGGCTACTGAAGCTTTCTTT.

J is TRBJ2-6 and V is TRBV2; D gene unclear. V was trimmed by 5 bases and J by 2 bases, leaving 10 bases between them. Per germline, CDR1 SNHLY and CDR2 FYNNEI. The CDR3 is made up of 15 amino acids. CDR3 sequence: CASSQDRPGANVLTF. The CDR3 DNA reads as TGTGCCAGCAGTCAGGATAGACCTGGGGCCAACGTCCTGACTTTC.

The CDR3 nucleotides are TGCGCCAGCAGTCTTTGGGTAGGGGGCCTGTACAATGAGCAGTTCTTC. Translation gives CASSLWVGGLYNEQFF. The chain carries TRBV23-1 and TRBJ2-1; 7 nucleotides line up with TRBD1. TRBV23-1 is an open reading frame, and its role is uncertain. This CDR3 region has 16 residues. V dropped 4 bases and J dropped 4; count of bases not matched to a gene: 10.

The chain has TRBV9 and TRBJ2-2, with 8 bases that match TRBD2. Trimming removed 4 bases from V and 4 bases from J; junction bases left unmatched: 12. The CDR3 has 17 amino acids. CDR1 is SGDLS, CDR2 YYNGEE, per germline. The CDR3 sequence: CASSPRPGLGSTGELFF. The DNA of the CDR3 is TGTGCCAGCAGCCCACGTCCGGGACTAGGGTCCACCGGGGAGCTGTTTTTT.

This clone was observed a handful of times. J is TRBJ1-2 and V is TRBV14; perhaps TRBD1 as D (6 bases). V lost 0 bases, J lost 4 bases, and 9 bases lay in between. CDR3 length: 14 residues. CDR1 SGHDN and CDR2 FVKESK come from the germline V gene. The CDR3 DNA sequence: TGTGCCAGCAGCCAAGACCCAGGGGCCTATGGCTACACCTTC. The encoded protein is CASSQDPGAYGYTF. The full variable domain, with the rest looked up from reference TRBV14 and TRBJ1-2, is EAGVTQFPSHSVIEKGQTVTLRCDPISGHDNLYWYRRVMGKEIKFLLHFVKESKQDESGMPNNRFLAERTGGTYSTLKVQPAELEDSGVYFCASSQDPGAYGYTFGSGTRLTVV.

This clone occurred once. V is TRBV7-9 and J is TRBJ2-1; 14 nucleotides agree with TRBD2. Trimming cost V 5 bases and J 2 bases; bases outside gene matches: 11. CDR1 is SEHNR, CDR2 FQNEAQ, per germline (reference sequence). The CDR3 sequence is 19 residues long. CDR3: CASSTSPGLAGVPYNEQFF. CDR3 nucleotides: TGTGCCAGCAGCACGTCCCCGGGACTAGCGGGGGTCCCCTACAATGAGCAGTTCTTC.

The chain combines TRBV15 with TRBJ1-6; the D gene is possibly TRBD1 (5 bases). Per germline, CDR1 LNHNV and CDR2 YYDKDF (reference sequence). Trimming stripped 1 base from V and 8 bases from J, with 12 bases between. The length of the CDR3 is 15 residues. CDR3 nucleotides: TGTGCCACCAGCAGAGCATTGGGGGGGGATTCACCCCTCCACTTT. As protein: CATSRALGGDSPLHF.

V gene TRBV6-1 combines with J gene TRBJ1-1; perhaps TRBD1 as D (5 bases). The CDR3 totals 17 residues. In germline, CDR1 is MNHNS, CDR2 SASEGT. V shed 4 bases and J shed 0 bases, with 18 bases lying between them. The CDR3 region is CASSVVQGSGMNTEAFF. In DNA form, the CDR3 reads TGTGCCAGCAGTGTCGTTCAGGGTTCTGGCATGAACACTGAAGCTTTCTTT.

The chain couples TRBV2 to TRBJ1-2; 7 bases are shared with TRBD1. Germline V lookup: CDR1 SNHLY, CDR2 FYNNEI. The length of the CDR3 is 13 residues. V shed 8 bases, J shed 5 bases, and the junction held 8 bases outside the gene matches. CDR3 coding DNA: TGTGCCAGCGTCCCGGGACAGTTATATGGCTACACCTTC. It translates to CASVPGQLYGYTF.

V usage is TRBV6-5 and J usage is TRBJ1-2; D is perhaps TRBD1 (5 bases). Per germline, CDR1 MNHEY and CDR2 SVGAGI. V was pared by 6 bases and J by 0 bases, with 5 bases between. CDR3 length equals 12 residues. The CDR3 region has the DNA TGTGCCAGCAGGGGGCCTAACTATGGCTACACCTTC. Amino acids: CASRGPNYGYTF.

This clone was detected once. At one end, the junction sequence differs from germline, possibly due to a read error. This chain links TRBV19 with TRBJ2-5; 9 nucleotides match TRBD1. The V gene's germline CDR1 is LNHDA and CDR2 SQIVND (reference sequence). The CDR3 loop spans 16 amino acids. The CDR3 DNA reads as TGTACCAGTAGTATAGATACAGGGGGCGCGTACGGGACCCAGTACTTC. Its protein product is CTSSIDTGGAYGTQYF.

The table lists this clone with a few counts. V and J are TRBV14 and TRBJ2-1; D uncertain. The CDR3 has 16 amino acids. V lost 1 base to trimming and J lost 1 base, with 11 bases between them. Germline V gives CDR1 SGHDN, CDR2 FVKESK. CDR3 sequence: CASSQVRYGSYNEQFF. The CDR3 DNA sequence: TGTGCCAGCAGCCAAGTTCGGTACGGGTCCTACAATGAGCAGTTCTTC.